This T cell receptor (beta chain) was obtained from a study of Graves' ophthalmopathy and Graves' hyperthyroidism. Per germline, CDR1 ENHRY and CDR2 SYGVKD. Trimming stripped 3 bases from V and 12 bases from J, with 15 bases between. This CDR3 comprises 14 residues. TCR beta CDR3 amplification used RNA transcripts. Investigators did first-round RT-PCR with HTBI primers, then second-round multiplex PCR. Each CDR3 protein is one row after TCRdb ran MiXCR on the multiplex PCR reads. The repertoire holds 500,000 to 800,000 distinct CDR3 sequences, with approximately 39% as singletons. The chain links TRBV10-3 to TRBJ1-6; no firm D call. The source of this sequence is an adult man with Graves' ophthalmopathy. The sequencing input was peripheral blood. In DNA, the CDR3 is TGTGCCATCAGTGACGACGGTGAGTACGTACCCCTCCACTTT. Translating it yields CAISDDGEYVPLHF.